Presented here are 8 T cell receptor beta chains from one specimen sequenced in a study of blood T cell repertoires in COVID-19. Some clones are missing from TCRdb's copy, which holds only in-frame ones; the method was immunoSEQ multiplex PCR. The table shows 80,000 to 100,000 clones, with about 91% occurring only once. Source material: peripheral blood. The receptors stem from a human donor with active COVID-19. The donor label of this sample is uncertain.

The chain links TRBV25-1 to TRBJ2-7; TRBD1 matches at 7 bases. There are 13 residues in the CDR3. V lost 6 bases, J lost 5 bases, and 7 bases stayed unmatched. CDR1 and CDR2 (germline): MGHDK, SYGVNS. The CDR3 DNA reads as TGTGCCAGCAGCCGGACAGGAACCGACGAGCAGTACTTC. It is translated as CASSRTGTDEQYF.

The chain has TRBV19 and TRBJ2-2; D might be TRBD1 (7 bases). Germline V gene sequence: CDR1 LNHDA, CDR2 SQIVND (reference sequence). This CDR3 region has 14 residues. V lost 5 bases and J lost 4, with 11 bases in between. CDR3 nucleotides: TGTGCCAGTAGTTGGCAGGGGGGCACCGGGGAGCTGTTTTTT. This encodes CASSWQGGTGELFF.

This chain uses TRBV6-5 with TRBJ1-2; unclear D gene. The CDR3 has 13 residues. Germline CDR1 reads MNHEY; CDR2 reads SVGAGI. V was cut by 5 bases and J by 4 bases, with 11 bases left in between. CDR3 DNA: TGTGCCAGCAGTCGAACAGAGACCTATGGCTACACCTTC. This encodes CASSRTETYGYTF.

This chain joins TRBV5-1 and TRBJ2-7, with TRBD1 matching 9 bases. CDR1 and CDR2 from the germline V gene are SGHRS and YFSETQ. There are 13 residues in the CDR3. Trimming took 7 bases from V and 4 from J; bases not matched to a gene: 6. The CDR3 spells CASGTGPGYEQYF. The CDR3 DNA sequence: TGCGCCAGCGGGACAGGGCCGGGGTACGAGCAGTACTTC. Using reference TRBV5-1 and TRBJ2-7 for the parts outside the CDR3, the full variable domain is KAGVTQTPRYLIKTRGQQVTLSCSPISGHRSVSWYQQTPGQGLQFLFEYFSETQRNKGNFPGRFSGRQFSNSRSEMNVSTLELGDSALYLCASGTGPGYEQYFGPGTRLTVT.

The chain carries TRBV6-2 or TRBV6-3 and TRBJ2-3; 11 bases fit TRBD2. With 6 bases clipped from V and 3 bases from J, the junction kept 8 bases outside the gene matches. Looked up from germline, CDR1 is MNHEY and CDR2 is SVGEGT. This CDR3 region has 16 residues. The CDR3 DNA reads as TGTGCCAGCAGCCCTTTTAGCGGGGGGGAGACAGATACGCAGTATTTT. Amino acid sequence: CASSPFSGGETDTQYF.

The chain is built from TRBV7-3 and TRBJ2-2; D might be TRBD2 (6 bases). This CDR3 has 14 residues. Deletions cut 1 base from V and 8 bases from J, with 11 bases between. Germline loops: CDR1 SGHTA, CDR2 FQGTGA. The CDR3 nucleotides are TGTGCCAGCAGCTTAAGTAGCGGCCAAGGGGAGCTGTTTTTT. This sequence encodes CASSLSSGQGELFF.

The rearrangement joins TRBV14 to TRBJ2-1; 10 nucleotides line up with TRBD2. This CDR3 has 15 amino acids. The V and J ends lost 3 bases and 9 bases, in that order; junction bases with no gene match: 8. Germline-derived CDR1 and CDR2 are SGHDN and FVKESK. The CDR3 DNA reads TGTGCCAGCAGCCAGGAGCGGGGGGGCCTACCTGAGCAGTTCTTC. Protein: CASSQERGGLPEQFF.

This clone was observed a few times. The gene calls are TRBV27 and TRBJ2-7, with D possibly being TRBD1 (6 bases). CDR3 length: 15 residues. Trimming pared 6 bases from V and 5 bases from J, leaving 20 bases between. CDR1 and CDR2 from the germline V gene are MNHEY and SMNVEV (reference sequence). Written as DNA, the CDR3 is TGTGCCAGCAGGCGCCGGTTCCACAGGGAGCACGAGCAGTACTTC. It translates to CASRRRFHREHEQYF.